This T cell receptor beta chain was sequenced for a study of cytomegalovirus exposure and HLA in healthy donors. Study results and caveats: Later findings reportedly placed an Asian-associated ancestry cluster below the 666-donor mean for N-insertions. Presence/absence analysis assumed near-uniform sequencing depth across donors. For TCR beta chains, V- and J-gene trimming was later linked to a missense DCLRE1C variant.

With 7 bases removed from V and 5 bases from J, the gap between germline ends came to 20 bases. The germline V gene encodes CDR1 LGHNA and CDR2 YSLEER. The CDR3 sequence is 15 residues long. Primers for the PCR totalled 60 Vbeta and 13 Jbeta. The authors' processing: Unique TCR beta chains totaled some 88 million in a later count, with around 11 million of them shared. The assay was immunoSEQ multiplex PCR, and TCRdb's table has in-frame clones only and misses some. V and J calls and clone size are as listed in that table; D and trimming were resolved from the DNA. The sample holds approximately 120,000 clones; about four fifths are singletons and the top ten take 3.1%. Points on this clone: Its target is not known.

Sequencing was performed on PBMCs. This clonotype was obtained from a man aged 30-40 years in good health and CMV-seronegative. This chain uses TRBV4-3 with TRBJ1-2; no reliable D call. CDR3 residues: CASKKDTNPSYGYTF. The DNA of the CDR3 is TGCGCCAGCAAAAAAGATACAAACCCTTCGTATGGCTACACCTTC.